Below are 17 T cell receptor beta chains sequenced from a single sample in a study of blood T cell repertoires in COVID-19. Generated by immunoSEQ multiplex PCR, the TCRdb table keeps only in-frame clones and is missing some. The repertoire consists of 150,000 to 200,000 clones, with 77% occurring once and the leading ten covering 2.8%. Material for sequencing was peripheral blood. These TCRs come from a man aged 65 to 85 with acute or convalescent COVID-19.

The chain employs TRBV27 and TRBJ1-2; weak D call: TRBD1 (6 bases). V was trimmed by 2 bases and J by 4 bases, leaving 8 bases between them. The CDR3 sequence is 13 residues long. Per germline, CDR1 MNHEY and CDR2 SMNVEV (reference sequence). CDR3 nucleotides: TGTGCCAGCAGTTTAACGGACAGCTATGGCTACACCTTC. Its translation is CASSLTDSYGYTF.

The chain joins TRBV5-6 to TRBJ2-3; TRBD1 might be the D (5 bases). The germline gives CDR1 SGHDT, CDR2 YYEEEE. Trimming cost V 1 base and J 4 bases, with 10 bases left between them. The length of the CDR3 is 14 residues. CDR3 residues: CASSLSRVADTQYF. The CDR3 DNA sequence: TGTGCCAGCAGCTTGTCCAGGGTGGCAGATACGCAGTATTTT.

The gene calls are TRBV28 and TRBJ1-1; no clear D. The CDR3 runs 16 residues. Germline values: CDR1 MDHEN, CDR2 SYDVKM. V lost 7 bases, J lost 0 bases, and 18 bases lay in between. CDR3 DNA sequence: TGTGCCAGCACTCAGAACGCCGACTGGATGAACACTGAAGCTTTCTTT. This codes for CASTQNADWMNTEAFF.

Regarding this clone: The same CDR3 can be traced to other DNA sequences in this sample. The chain combines TRBV7-2 with TRBJ2-3; a weak D match, TRBD1 (5 bases). The CDR3 totals 14 residues. Germline V gene data show CDR1 as SGHTA and CDR2 as FQGNSA. V lost 2 bases and J 0 bases, leaving 6 bases between the germline ends. The CDR3 sequence: CASSLRQSTDTQYF. The CDR3 DNA reads TGTGCCAGCAGCTTACGACAGAGCACAGATACGCAGTATTTT. Complete variable domain (other parts from reference TRBV7-2 and TRBJ2-3): GAGVSQSPSNKVTEKGKDVELRCDPISGHTALYWYRQSLGQGLEFLIYFQGNSAPDKSGLPSDRFSAERTGGSVSTLTIQRTQQEDSAVYLCASSLRQSTDTQYFGPGTRLTVL.

The CDR3: CASSPSTSGESSTDTQYF. As DNA, the CDR3 is TGTGCCAGCAGCCCTTCGACTAGCGGGGAATCTAGCACAGATACGCAGTATTTT. The chain is built from TRBV7-9 and TRBJ2-3; 11 bases agree with TRBD2. This CDR3 is built from 18 residues. Trimming took 5 bases from V and 0 from J; bases not matched to a gene: 10. CDR1 SEHNR and CDR2 FQNEAQ come from the germline V gene (reference sequence). The full variable domain, completed using reference TRBV7-9 and TRBJ2-3, is DTGVSQNPRHKITKRGQNVTFRCDPISEHNRLYWYRQTLGQGPEFLTYFQNEAQLEKSRLLSDRFSAERPKGSFSTLEIQRTEQGDSAMYLCASSPSTSGESSTDTQYFGPGTRLTVL.

The chain employs TRBV7-9 and TRBJ1-1; 7 nucleotides match TRBD1. This CDR3 spans 15 amino acids. The J segment lost 6 bases and the V segment lost 3 bases, leaving 10 bases of the junction unmatched. In germline, CDR1 is SEHNR, CDR2 FQNEAQ (reference sequence). CDR3: CASSFHRQGVAEAFF. The DNA for the CDR3 is TGTGCCAGCAGCTTCCACCGACAGGGCGTCGCTGAAGCTTTCTTT.

This sequence joins TRBV28 and TRBJ2-7; possible D gene TRBD2, 5 bases. Germline assignment: CDR1 MDHEN and CDR2 SYDVKM. The CDR3 runs 14 residues. V was cut by 2 bases and J by 2 bases, with 10 bases left in between. CDR3: CASSLQRLTYEQYF. The CDR3 nucleotides read TGTGCCAGCAGTTTACAGCGGCTAACCTACGAGCAGTACTTC.

The V gene is TRBV24-1, the J gene TRBJ1-2; 8 bases line up with TRBD1. V lost 6 bases to trimming and J lost 8 bases; unmatched junction nucleotides: 10. The CDR3 contains 14 residues. In germline, CDR1 is KGHDR, CDR2 SFDVKD. The CDR3: CATSPPDRVGGYTF. The CDR3 bases are TGTGCCACCAGTCCCCCGGACAGGGTGGGCGGCTACACCTTC.

V gene TRBV5-3 combines with J gene TRBJ1-3; 8 positions agree with TRBD1. TRBV5-3 carries the ORF label, with uncertain function. V lost 1 base, J lost 1 base, and 7 bases stayed unmatched. The CDR3 totals 17 residues. In nucleotides, the CDR3 is TGTGCCAGAAGCTTGTCCCGGACAGGGTGTTCTGGAAACACCATATATTTT. Residues: CARSLSRTGCSGNTIYF.

V is TRBV27 and J is TRBJ1-2, with a possible D match to TRBD1 (5 bases). This CDR3 spans 17 amino acids. V dropped 3 bases and J dropped 5 bases, with 22 bases sitting between them. Germline assignment: CDR1 MNHEY and CDR2 SMNVEV (reference sequence). The CDR3 is CASSLSKTATDSYGYTF. CDR3 coding DNA: TGTGCCAGCAGTTTGTCCAAGACAGCAACCGACTCTTATGGCTACACCTTC.

This sequence joins TRBV5-1 and TRBJ2-7, with 10 bases aligning to TRBD2. V lost 4 bases and J lost 0; bases outside the gene matches: 4. Germline-derived CDR1 and CDR2 are SGHRS and YFSETQ. This CDR3 contains 15 residues. The CDR3 sequence is CASSALAGDSYEQYF. CDR3 nucleotides: TGCGCCAGCAGCGCCCTAGCGGGGGACTCCTACGAGCAGTACTTC.

The chain carries TRBV28 and TRBJ2-5, with 12 bases fitting TRBD1. CDR1 and CDR2 (germline): MDHEN, SYDVKM. After removal of 4 bases from V and 2 bases from J, the junction contained 11 bases not matched to a gene. The CDR3 extends over 18 amino acids. In nucleotides, the CDR3 is TGTGCCAGCAGTTCCCCCGGGACAGGGGGCGGAAGGCAAGAGACCCAGTACTTC. It translates to CASSSPGTGGGRQETQYF.

The chain employs TRBV5-1 and TRBJ2-7, with a possible D match to TRBD1 (5 bases). The CDR3 length is 14 residues. Trimming shortened V by 4 bases and J by 0 bases, and 11 bases separated the two germline ends. The germline CDR1 and CDR2 sequences are SGHRS and YFSETQ. The CDR3 reads CASSPDISSYEQYF. In DNA form, the CDR3 reads TGCGCCAGCAGCCCGGACATATCCTCCTACGAGCAGTACTTC.

This rearrangement joins TRBV5-1 to TRBJ1-6; 9 nucleotides align to TRBD1. Germline V lookup: CDR1 SGHRS, CDR2 YFSETQ. V lost 2 bases and J lost 5; bases outside the gene matches: 2. This CDR3 is built from 15 residues. CDR3 sequence: CASSFGDRDNSPLHF. The CDR3 coding sequence is TGCGCCAGCAGCTTTGGGGACAGGGATAATTCACCCCTCCACTTT. The whole variable domain, remainder taken from reference TRBV5-1 and TRBJ1-6, is KAGVTQTPRYLIKTRGQQVTLSCSPISGHRSVSWYQQTPGQGLQFLFEYFSETQRNKGNFPGRFSGRQFSNSRSEMNVSTLELGDSALYLCASSFGDRDNSPLHFGNGTRLTVT.

V is TRBV19 and J is TRBJ2-3; 8 nucleotides agree with TRBD1. Germline V gene data show CDR1 as LNHDA and CDR2 as SQIVND (reference sequence). The CDR3 is 17 amino acids. Trimming cost V 5 bases and J 0 bases; bases outside gene matches: 10. CDR3 coding DNA: TGTGCCAGTAGTGCCCGGGACAGGTCACTAAGCACAGATACGCAGTATTTT. This codes for CASSARDRSLSTDTQYF.

This chain joins TRBV27 and TRBJ1-6; tentatively, D is TRBD1 (5 bases). Germline V lookup: CDR1 MNHEY, CDR2 SMNVEV (reference sequence). Trimming pared 4 bases from V and 5 bases from J, leaving 9 bases between. CDR3 length equals 14 residues. The CDR3 DNA follows: TGTGCCAGCAGTTCAGACAGTCATAATTCACCCCTCCACTTT. Residues: CASSSDSHNSPLHF.

The rearrangement uses TRBV30 and TRBJ2-2; TRBD1 agrees at 7 bases. The CDR3 consists of 14 residues. V trimming: 1 base; J trimming: 6 bases; junction bases outside the gene matches: 5. Looked up from germline, CDR1 is GTSNPN and CDR2 is SVGIG (reference sequence). The CDR3 protein is CAWSGTGVAGELFF. CDR3 bases: TGTGCCTGGAGTGGGACAGGTGTGGCCGGGGAGCTGTTTTTT.